This TCR beta chain came from a study of T cell responses to AZD1222 COVID-19 vaccine. Measured with immunoSEQ multiplex PCR; TCRdb has only the in-frame clones, and not every one. The table records some 150,000 clones, around 84% of them present only once. This CDR3 contains 12 residues. Germline V gives CDR1 SGHAT, CDR2 FQNNGV. Trimming removed 1 base from V and 6 bases from J, with 4 bases in between. This chain uses TRBV11-2 with TRBJ1-3; D not certain. The source was peripheral blood, collected 28 days after the second AZD1222 dose. This TCR was recovered from an adult who received the AZD1222 COVID-19 vaccine. The CDR3 DNA sequence: TGTGCCAGCAGCTTAGTGGAAAACACCATATATTTT. This sequence encodes CASSLVENTIYF.